This TCR beta chain is from a study of T-cell reconstitution after alpha-beta-depleted transplantation in children. General observations from the study: By about two months after transplant, alpha-beta T cells reportedly arose from several hundred graft clones that had expanded.

Unique molecular identifiers were incorporated into the prepared TCRbeta library. TCRdb reanalysed the PCR reads using MiXCR and keeps one entry per CDR3 protein. The sample includes 700,000 to 950,000 distinct CDR3 sequences, around 17% of them seen just once. This clonotype was seen a few times. Its antigen is not known. This CDR3 spans 14 amino acids. Per germline, CDR1 SQVTM and CDR2 ANQGSEA. Trimming removed 7 bases from V and 2 bases from J, with 18 bases in between. The receptor was isolated from a male patient under 18 who had a stem cell transplant for acute lymphoblastic leukemia, so the T cells may come from the graft donor. The chain has TRBV29-1 and TRBJ2-7, with D possibly TRBD1 on 6 matching bases. This material consisted of PBMCs, mostly from graft donor cells, taken 360 days after TCRalphabeta/CD19-depleted stem cell transplant. CDR3 bases: TGCAGCGCTATAAGCCGAAACAGGGCCTACGAGCAGTACTTC. Protein: CSAISRNRAYEQYF.